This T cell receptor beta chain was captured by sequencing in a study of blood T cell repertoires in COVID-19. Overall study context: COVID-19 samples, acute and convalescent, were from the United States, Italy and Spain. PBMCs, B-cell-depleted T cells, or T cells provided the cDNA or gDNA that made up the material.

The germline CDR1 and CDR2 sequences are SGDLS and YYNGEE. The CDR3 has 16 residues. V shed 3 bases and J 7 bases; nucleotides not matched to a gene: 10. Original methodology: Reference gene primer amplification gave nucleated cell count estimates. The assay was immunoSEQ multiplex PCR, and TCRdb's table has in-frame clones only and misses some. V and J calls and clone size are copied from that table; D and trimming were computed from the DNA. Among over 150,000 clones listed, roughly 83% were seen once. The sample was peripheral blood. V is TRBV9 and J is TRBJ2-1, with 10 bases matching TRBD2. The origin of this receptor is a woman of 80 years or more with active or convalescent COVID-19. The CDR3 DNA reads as TGTGCCAGCAGCGGAGAAAAGCGGGGGGGCTTGAATGAGCAGTTCTTC. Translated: CASSGEKRGGLNEQFF.